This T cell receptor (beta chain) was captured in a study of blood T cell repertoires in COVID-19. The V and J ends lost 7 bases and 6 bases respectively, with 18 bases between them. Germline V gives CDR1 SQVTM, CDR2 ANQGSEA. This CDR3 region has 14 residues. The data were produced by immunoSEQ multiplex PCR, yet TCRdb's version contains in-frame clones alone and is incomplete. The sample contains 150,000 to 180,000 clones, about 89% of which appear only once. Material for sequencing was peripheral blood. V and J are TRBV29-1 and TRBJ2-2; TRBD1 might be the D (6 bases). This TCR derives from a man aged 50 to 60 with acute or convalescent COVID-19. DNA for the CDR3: TGCAGCGCAAGCACGGGACATAAAGCCGGGGAGCTGTTTTTT. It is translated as CSASTGHKAGELFF.